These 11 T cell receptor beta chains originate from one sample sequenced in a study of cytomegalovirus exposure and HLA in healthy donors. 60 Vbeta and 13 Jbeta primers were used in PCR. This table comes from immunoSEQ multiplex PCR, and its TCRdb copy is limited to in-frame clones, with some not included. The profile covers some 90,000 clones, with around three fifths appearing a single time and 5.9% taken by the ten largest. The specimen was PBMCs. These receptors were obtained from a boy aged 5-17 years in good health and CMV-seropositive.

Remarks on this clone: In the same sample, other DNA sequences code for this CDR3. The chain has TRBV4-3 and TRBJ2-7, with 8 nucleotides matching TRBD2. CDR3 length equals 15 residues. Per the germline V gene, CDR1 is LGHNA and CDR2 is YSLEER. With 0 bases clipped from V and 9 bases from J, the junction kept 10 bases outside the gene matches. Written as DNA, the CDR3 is TGCGCCAGCAGCCAAGATACCAGCGGGAGTGAGGGGCAGTACTTC. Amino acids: CASSQDTSGSEGQYF.

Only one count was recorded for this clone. This chain's CDR3 is CASSAKDRPRLFF. As DNA, the CDR3 is TGTGCCAGCAGCGCGAAGGACAGACCTCGACTGTTTTTT. The V gene is TRBV9, the J gene TRBJ1-4, with D maybe TRBD1 (6 bases). V was shortened by 3 bases and J by 13 bases, with 16 bases between the two germline ends. Germline V gives CDR1 SGDLS, CDR2 YYNGEE. The length of the CDR3 is 13 residues.

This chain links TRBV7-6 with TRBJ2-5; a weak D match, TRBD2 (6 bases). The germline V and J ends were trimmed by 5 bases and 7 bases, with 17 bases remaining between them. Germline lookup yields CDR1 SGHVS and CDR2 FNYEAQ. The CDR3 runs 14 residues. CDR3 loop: CASSTRQPGGTQYF. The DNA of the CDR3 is TGTGCCAGCAGCACTCGACAGCCCGGGGGGACCCAGTACTTC.

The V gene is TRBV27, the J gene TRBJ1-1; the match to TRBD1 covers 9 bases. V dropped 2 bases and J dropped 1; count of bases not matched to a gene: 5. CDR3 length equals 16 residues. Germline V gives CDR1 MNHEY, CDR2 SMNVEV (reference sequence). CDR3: CASSLLTGGWNTEAFF. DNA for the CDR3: TGTGCCAGCAGTTTACTGACAGGGGGTTGGAACACTGAAGCTTTCTTT.

CDR3: CASSRSGGDSTEAFF. DNA for the CDR3: TGTGCCAGCAGCCGTAGTGGAGGGGATAGCACTGAAGCTTTCTTT. The gene calls are TRBV9 and TRBJ1-1; possible D gene TRBD1, 5 bases. The CDR3 totals 15 residues. Germline values: CDR1 SGDLS, CDR2 YYNGEE. Trimming pared 4 bases from V and 4 bases from J, leaving 17 bases between. The full variable domain, completed using reference TRBV9 and TRBJ1-1, is DSGVTQTPKHLITATGQRVTLRCSPRSGDLSVYWYQQSLDQGLQFLIQYYNGEERAKGNILERFSAQQFPDLHSELNLSSLELGDSALYFCASSRSGGDSTEAFFGQGTRLTVV.

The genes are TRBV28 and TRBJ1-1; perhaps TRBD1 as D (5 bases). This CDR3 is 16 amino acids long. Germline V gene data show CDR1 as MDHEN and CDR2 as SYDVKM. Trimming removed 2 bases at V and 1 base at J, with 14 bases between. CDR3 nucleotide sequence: TGTGCCAGCAGTTTAAGGGCAGGGCGATCGAACACTGAAGCTTTCTTT. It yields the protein CASSLRAGRSNTEAFF. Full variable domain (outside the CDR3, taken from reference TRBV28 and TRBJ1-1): DVKVTQSSRYLVKRTGEKVFLECVQDMDHENMFWYRQDPGLGLRLIYFSYDVKMKEKGDIPEGYSVSREKKERFSLILESASTNQTSMYLCASSLRAGRSNTEAFFGQGTRLTVV.

CDR3 nucleotides: TGTGCCAGCCAGCTAGCGGGAGGGTACAATGAGCAGTTCTTC. It is translated as CASQLAGGYNEQFF. V gene TRBV5-4 combines with J gene TRBJ2-1; 12 bases are a match to TRBD2. The CDR3 has 14 residues. The ends lost 7 bases at V and 4 bases at J; junction bases unmatched: 3. The germline gives CDR1 SGHNT, CDR2 YYREEE (reference sequence). Supplemented by reference TRBV5-4 and TRBJ2-1, the full variable domain reads ETGVTQSPTHLIKTRGQQVTLRCSSQSGHNTVSWYQQALGQGPQFIFQYYREEENGRGNFPPRFSGLQFPNYSSELNVNALELDDSALYLCASQLAGGYNEQFFGPGTRLTVL.

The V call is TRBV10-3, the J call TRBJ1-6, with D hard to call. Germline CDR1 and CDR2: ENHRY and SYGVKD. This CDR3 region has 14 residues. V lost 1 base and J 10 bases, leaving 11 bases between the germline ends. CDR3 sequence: CAISEYSEGSPLHF. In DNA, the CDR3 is TGTGCCATCAGTGAGTATAGCGAAGGCTCACCCCTCCACTTT.

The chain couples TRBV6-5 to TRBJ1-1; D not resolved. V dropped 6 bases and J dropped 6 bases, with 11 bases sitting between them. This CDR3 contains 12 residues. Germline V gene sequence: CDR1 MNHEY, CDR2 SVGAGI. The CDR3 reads CASSRGGAEAFF. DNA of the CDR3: TGTGCCAGCAGCCGGGGTGGCGCTGAAGCTTTCTTT.

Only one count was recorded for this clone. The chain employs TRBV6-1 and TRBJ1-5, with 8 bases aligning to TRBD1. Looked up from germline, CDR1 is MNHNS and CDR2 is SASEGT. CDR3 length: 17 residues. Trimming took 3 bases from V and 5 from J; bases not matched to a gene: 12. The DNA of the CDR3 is TGTGCCAGCAGTGACCGGGCAGGGGGCGCGAGTTATCAGCCCCAGCATTTT. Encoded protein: CASSDRAGGASYQPQHF.

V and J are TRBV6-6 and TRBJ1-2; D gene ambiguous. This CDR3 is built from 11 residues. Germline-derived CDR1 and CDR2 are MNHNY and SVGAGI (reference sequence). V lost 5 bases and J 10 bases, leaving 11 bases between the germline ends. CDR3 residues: CASSQVPIYTF. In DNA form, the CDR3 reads TGTGCCAGCAGTCAAGTCCCTATCTACACCTTC.